These 31 T cell receptor beta chains were sequenced from one sample in a study of cytomegalovirus exposure and HLA in healthy donors. PCR primers comprised 60 Vbeta and 13 Jbeta primers. Using immunoSEQ multiplex PCR, the repertoire was profiled, and TCRdb retains in-frame clones only, with some absent. The sample has approximately 150,000 clones. Sequencing used PBMCs. These receptors all stem from a male donor in good health and CMV-seronegative.

The CDR3 DNA follows: TGTGCCAGCAGTTACTTTACTACAGATACGCAGTATTTT. This gives the protein CASSYFTTDTQYF. The chain links TRBV6-6 to TRBJ2-3; D is uncertain. The CDR3 runs 13 residues. The germline V gene has CDR1 MNHNY and CDR2 SVGAGI (reference sequence). The germline V and J ends were trimmed by 1 base and 3 bases, with 5 bases remaining between them.

CDR3: CASVLGQGNTGELFF. CDR3 nucleotides: TGTGCCAGCGTATTAGGTCAGGGGAACACCGGGGAGCTGTTTTTT. The chain recombines TRBV18 with TRBJ2-2, with D perhaps matching TRBD1 (5 bases). Germline V gene lookup returns CDR1 KGHSH and CDR2 LQKENI. The CDR3 totals 15 residues. V was cut by 8 bases and J by 1 base, with 14 bases left in between. The full variable domain, with the rest looked up from reference TRBV18 and TRBJ2-2, is NAGVMQNPRHLVRRRGQEARLRCSPMKGHSHVYWYRQLPEEGLKFMVYLQKENIIDESGMPKERFSAEFPKEGPSILRIQQVVRGDSAAYFCASVLGQGNTGELFFGEGSRLTVL.

The chain joins TRBV30 to TRBJ2-5; D not resolved. The CDR3 is made up of 12 amino acids. The V gene's germline CDR1 is GTSNPN and CDR2 SVGIG (reference sequence). V shed 2 bases and J shed 3 bases, with 7 bases lying between them. The CDR3 coding sequence is TGTGCCTGGAGTCCCCAGAAAGAGACCCAGTACTTC. This gives the protein CAWSPQKETQYF. The complete variable domain, with remaining parts taken from reference TRBV30 and TRBJ2-5, reads SQTIHQWPATLVQPVGSPLSLECTVEGTSNPNLYWYRQAAGRGLQLLFYSVGIGQISSEVPQNLSASRPQDRQFILSSKKLLLSDSGFYLCAWSPQKETQYFGPGTRLLVL.

This chain links TRBV19 with TRBJ1-2; TRBD1 matches at 9 bases. Germline CDR1 is LNHDA and CDR2 is SQIVND (reference sequence). This CDR3 is built from 15 residues. Trimming took 6 bases from V and 4 from J; bases not matched to a gene: 9. The CDR3 region has the DNA TGTGCCAGTAGCCACCCCGGGACAGGGACCTATGGCTACACCTTC. Protein sequence: CASSHPGTGTYGYTF.

The rearrangement uses TRBV7-9 and TRBJ2-7, with 9 bases aligning to TRBD2. The germline V gene has CDR1 SEHNR and CDR2 FQNEAQ (reference sequence). CDR3 length: 17 residues. V gave up 4 bases and J gave up 2 bases; unmatched junction bases: 12. The CDR3 reads CASSSLTPGLAPYEQYF. The CDR3 DNA reads as TGTGCCAGCAGCTCTTTAACCCCGGGACTAGCCCCCTACGAGCAGTACTTC.

This rearrangement joins TRBV6-1 to TRBJ1-6; weak D call: TRBD1 (5 bases). The ends were cut back, 7 bases at V and 9 bases at J, with 7 bases in the middle. This CDR3 spans 11 amino acids. Germline V gives CDR1 MNHNS, CDR2 SASEGT. Written as DNA, the CDR3 is TGTGCCAGCAACGGGGGTTCACCCCTCCACTTT. Translating gives CASNGGSPLHF.

This chain links TRBV5-4 with TRBJ1-5; TRBD1 matches at 8 bases. Germline lookup yields CDR1 SGHNT and CDR2 YYREEE (reference sequence). The CDR3 has 16 amino acids. Germline trimming cut 4 bases from V and 2 bases from J; bases unmatched to any gene: 8. The CDR3, as DNA: TGTGCCAGCAGCCTACAGACAGGGGTGGGCAATCAGCCCCAGCATTTT. It encodes CASSLQTGVGNQPQHF. The full variable domain, rest sourced from reference TRBV5-4 and TRBJ1-5, is ETGVTQSPTHLIKTRGQQVTLRCSSQSGHNTVSWYQQALGQGPQFIFQYYREEENGRGNFPPRFSGLQFPNYSSELNVNALELDDSALYLCASSLQTGVGNQPQHFGDGTRLSIL.

The gene calls are TRBV4-3 and TRBJ1-4; 7 bases match TRBD1. The V gene end was trimmed by 1 base and the J gene end by 8 bases; junction bases not matched to a gene: 13. The CDR3 is 17 amino acids. CDR1 and CDR2 from the germline V gene are LGHNA and YSLEER. The CDR3 DNA reads TGCGCCAGCAGCCAAGGACAGGGTGGCCCAGCGAGCGAAAAACTGTTTTTT. This encodes CASSQGQGGPASEKLFF.

The rearrangement joins TRBV6-6 to TRBJ2-4; TRBD1 aligns across 10 bases. CDR1 MNHNY and CDR2 SVGAGI come from the germline V gene (reference sequence). The CDR3 is 16 residues long. J lost 6 bases, V lost 4 bases, and 9 bases had no gene match. The DNA for the CDR3 is TGTGCCAGCAGTTTCCCGACAGGGGGCTTCGGAAACATTCAGTACTTC. Protein: CASSFPTGGFGNIQYF.

The chain recombines TRBV30 with TRBJ1-4; D is possibly TRBD1 (5 bases). Trimming stripped 2 bases from V and 8 bases from J, with 15 bases between. The CDR3 is made up of 14 amino acids. Germline V gene sequence: CDR1 GTSNPN, CDR2 SVGIG (reference sequence). The CDR3 nucleotides are TGTGCCTGGAGTCGACTGGGGGGGGACGAAAAACTGTTTTTT. Encoded protein: CAWSRLGGDEKLFF.

This chain links TRBV9 with TRBJ2-5; D is possibly TRBD1 (6 bases). The CDR3 contains 14 residues. With 2 bases removed from V and 0 bases from J, the gap between germline ends came to 8 bases. The germline gives CDR1 SGDLS, CDR2 YYNGEE. Here the CDR3 DNA reads TGTGCCAGCAGCGTCGACAGGTACCAAGAGACCCAGTACTTC. Its translation is CASSVDRYQETQYF. Full variable domain (outside the CDR3, taken from reference TRBV9 and TRBJ2-5): DSGVTQTPKHLITATGQRVTLRCSPRSGDLSVYWYQQSLDQGLQFLIQYYNGEERAKGNILERFSAQQFPDLHSELNLSSLELGDSALYFCASSVDRYQETQYFGPGTRLLVL.

V gene TRBV9 combines with J gene TRBJ2-2; the match to TRBD1 covers 8 bases. The CDR3 consists of 14 residues. V lost 0 bases and J lost 6; bases outside the gene matches: 1. Germline V gene data show CDR1 as SGDLS and CDR2 as YYNGEE. The CDR3 nucleotides read TGTGCCAGCAGCGTAGGACAGGGGCCCGGGGAGCTGTTTTTT. Translating it yields CASSVGQGPGELFF.

The chain is built from TRBV11-2 and TRBJ2-1; the D gene is possibly TRBD2 (5 bases). This CDR3 contains 13 residues. The V end lost 5 bases, the J end lost 6 bases, and 11 bases lay between the germline ends. Germline CDR1 reads SGHAT; CDR2 reads FQNNGV. CDR3 amino acids: CASSPRDANEQFF. The CDR3 DNA sequence: TGTGCCAGCAGCCCTCGGGATGCCAATGAGCAGTTCTTC.

The CDR3 region has the DNA TGTGCCAGCAGCTCGATGAGGGCGGCGAGAAATGGCTACACCTTC. The encoded protein is CASSSMRAARNGYTF. The chain carries TRBV11-1 and TRBJ1-2; D not resolved. This CDR3 spans 15 amino acids. The germline V and J ends were trimmed by 4 bases and 6 bases, with 18 bases remaining between them. The germline CDR1 and CDR2 sequences are SGHAT and FQDESV (reference sequence).

The chain joins TRBV7-9 to TRBJ1-3, with D perhaps matching TRBD1 (6 bases). CDR1 is SEHNR and CDR2 is FQNEAQ in the germline V gene (reference sequence). Trimming left V 5 bases short and J 0 bases short, with 17 bases between. The CDR3 runs to 17 residues. The CDR3 DNA reads TGTGCCAGCAGCCCGAGACAGGAAACAAACTCTGGAAACACCATATATTTT. This encodes CASSPRQETNSGNTIYF.

The chain carries TRBV5-6 and TRBJ1-1; D may be TRBD1 (5 bases). The CDR3 totals 15 residues. The V gene's germline CDR1 is SGHDT and CDR2 YYEEEE. Trimming shortened V by 2 bases and J by 4 bases, and 15 bases separated the two germline ends. CDR3 sequence: CASSFYARAATEAFF. The DNA for the CDR3 is TGTGCCAGCAGCTTTTACGCCAGGGCCGCCACTGAAGCTTTCTTT.

CDR3: CASSIGGENTEAFF. Here the CDR3 DNA reads TGTGCCAGTAGTATAGGGGGGGAGAACACTGAAGCTTTCTTT. The chain employs TRBV19 and TRBJ1-1; a possible D gene is TRBD1 (5 bases). CDR1 and CDR2 (germline): LNHDA, SQIVND (reference sequence). Trimming cost V 1 base and J 1 base, with 7 bases left between them. This CDR3 contains 14 residues. The full variable domain, with the rest looked up from reference TRBV19 and TRBJ1-1, is DGGITQSPKYLFRKEGQNVTLSCEQNLNHDAMYWYRQDPGQGLRLIYYSQIVNDFQKGDIAEGYSVSREKKESFPLTVTSAQKNPTAFYLCASSIGGENTEAFFGQGTRLTVV.

The CDR3 DNA sequence: TGTGCCAGCAGCTTATCACCGGGCTCTGGAAACACCATATATTTT. Translating it yields CASSLSPGSGNTIYF. The rearrangement uses TRBV7-6 and TRBJ1-3; D is uncertain. CDR3 length: 15 residues. Germline V gives CDR1 SGHVS, CDR2 FNYEAQ. V was clipped by 2 bases and J by 0 bases, with 8 bases between them.

The V and J genes are TRBV5-1 and TRBJ2-1; the match to TRBD2 covers 8 bases. Germline CDR1 is SGHRS and CDR2 is YFSETQ. This CDR3 comprises 14 residues. J was trimmed by 7 bases and V by 9 bases; bases with no gene match: 12. CDR3 residues: CATQQAGAGNEQFF. The CDR3 region has the DNA TGCGCCACCCAACAAGCGGGAGCGGGGAATGAGCAGTTCTTC.

The J gene is TRBJ2-1, the V gene TRBV11-2; 7 nucleotides agree with TRBD2. The CDR3 spans 17 residues. Germline CDR1 and CDR2: SGHAT and FQNNGV. With V trimmed by 5 bases and J by 2 bases, 12 bases remained unmatched. CDR3 in DNA: TGTGCCAGCAGCCTCCGGTCGGGAGGCCATACCTACAATGAGCAGTTCTTC. It yields the protein CASSLRSGGHTYNEQFF.

V usage is TRBV5-1 and J usage is TRBJ2-7; 10 positions match TRBD2. The CDR3 consists of 14 residues. CDR1 and CDR2 from the germline V gene are SGHRS and YFSETQ. J was trimmed by 2 bases and V by 5 bases; bases with no gene match: 4. Written as DNA, the CDR3 is TGCGCCAGCAGGGTGAGCGGGGGGGCCTACGAGCAGTACTTC. This gives the protein CASRVSGGAYEQYF.

CDR3 in amino acids: CASSQAQGAGDTQYF. For the CDR3, the DNA is TGTGCCAGCAGCCAAGCACAGGGGGCGGGAGATACGCAGTATTTT. The gene calls are TRBV4-2 and TRBJ2-3, with 9 bases fitting TRBD1. Germline V CDR1 and CDR2: LGHNA, YNFKEQ. This CDR3 comprises 15 residues. V lost 1 base to trimming and J lost 5 bases; unmatched junction nucleotides: 4.

The chain is built from TRBV14 and TRBJ2-1, with D unclear. From germline, CDR1 is SGHDN and CDR2 FVKESK. The CDR3 extends over 15 amino acids. V was cut by 7 bases and J by 0 bases, with 13 bases left in between. CDR3 loop: CASTSTVSSYNEQFF. The DNA for the CDR3 is TGTGCCAGCACGTCCACAGTGAGCTCCTACAATGAGCAGTTCTTC.

The chain joins TRBV6-4 to TRBJ2-3; TRBD2 matches at 8 bases. Germline V lookup: CDR1 MRHNA, CDR2 SNTAGT. This CDR3 region has 15 residues. V was pared by 3 bases and J by 4 bases, with 6 bases of the junction left unmatched. The CDR3 nucleotides read TGTGCCAGCAGTGAGTTAGCGGGGTTCTCAGATACGCAGTATTTT. Translating gives CASSELAGFSDTQYF.

The chain is built from TRBV30 and TRBJ2-5, with 9 bases identical to TRBD2. Losses at the gene ends were 3 bases for V and 5 bases for J; bases not matched to a gene: 13. Germline-derived CDR1 and CDR2 are GTSNPN and SVGIG (reference sequence). This CDR3 contains 16 residues. In DNA, the CDR3 is TGTGCCTGGAGCCCTAAGGCGGGACTAGCACTGGAGACCCAGTACTTC. It yields the protein CAWSPKAGLALETQYF.

The J gene is TRBJ1-1, the V gene TRBV4-3; 11 bases match TRBD1. In germline, CDR1 is LGHNA, CDR2 YSLEER. This CDR3 spans 17 amino acids. The junction had 7 bases not matched to a gene; V was cut back by 0 bases and J by 4 bases. For the CDR3, the DNA is TGCGCCAGCAGCCAAGATCCCGGACAGGGGGCAGGCACTGAAGCTTTCTTT. Amino acid sequence: CASSQDPGQGAGTEAFF.

The genes are TRBV29-1 and TRBJ2-5; 7 positions match TRBD2. The V gene end was trimmed by 8 bases and the J gene end by 5 bases; junction bases not matched to a gene: 8. The CDR3 length is 12 residues. Germline V gene data show CDR1 as SQVTM and CDR2 as ANQGSEA. The CDR3 DNA is TGCAGCCTCAAGTCCGGGGGGGAGACCCAGTACTTC. Translated: CSLKSGGETQYF.

The J gene is TRBJ1-6, the V gene TRBV7-3; tentatively, D is TRBD1 (5 bases). Germline lookup yields CDR1 SGHTA and CDR2 FQGTGA. The V end lost 4 bases, the J end lost 7 bases, and 8 bases lay between the germline ends. This CDR3 is built from 13 residues. This chain's CDR3 is CASSSDRNSPLHF. The CDR3 DNA sequence: TGTGCCAGCAGCTCAGACAGAAATTCACCCCTCCACTTT.

The genes are TRBV6-5 and TRBJ1-1; perhaps TRBD1 as D (6 bases). The V gene's germline CDR1 is MNHEY and CDR2 SVGAGI. CDR3 length: 15 amino acids. The germline V and J ends were trimmed by 6 bases and 5 bases, with 19 bases remaining between them. CDR3 coding DNA: TGTGCCAGCAGGACAGAGGGGGACGAGGATACTGAAGCTTTCTTT. It translates to CASRTEGDEDTEAFF.

The rearrangement uses TRBV19 and TRBJ1-1, with TRBD1 matching 7 bases. Germline trimming cut 4 bases from V and 5 bases from J; bases unmatched to any gene: 10. Germline CDR1 reads LNHDA; CDR2 reads SQIVND (reference sequence). This CDR3 spans 15 amino acids. The CDR3 loop reads CASSTYRGMGTEAFF. The CDR3 nucleotides read TGTGCCAGTAGTACCTACAGGGGAATGGGTACTGAAGCTTTCTTT.

The rearrangement links TRBV9 to TRBJ2-7; D possibly corresponds to TRBD1 (7 bases). Germline values: CDR1 SGDLS, CDR2 YYNGEE. This CDR3 is built from 15 residues. Trimming took 4 bases from V and 1 from J, leaving 15 bases between them. DNA for the CDR3: TGTGCCAGCAGCCCTCAGGGGGACTTTTCCTACGAGCAGTACTTC. This encodes CASSPQGDFSYEQYF.